The 6 T cell receptor beta chains listed next were all sequenced from one sample in a study of cytomegalovirus exposure and HLA in healthy donors (TCRdb year 2017). The protocol used for the library was the immunoSEQ multiplex PCR assay. The multiplex PCR relied on a mix of 60 forward primers for TCR Vbeta segments and 13 reverse primers for TCR Jbeta segments. TCRdb mirrors the immuneACCESS table, restricted to in-frame sequences. Some clones are absent from its copies; in checked studies, under half trace to an unresolved V gene, and the reason for the others is unknown. A total of some 190,000 clones appear in this sample, approximately 80% of them only once. The biggest ten clones account for about 1% of the sample. Sequencing was carried out using PBMCs. Receptors originate from a woman aged 40 to 50 in good health and CMV-seronegative.

The rearrangement joins TRBV6-5 to TRBJ1-2; D call uncertain. This CDR3 contains 12 residues. The V gene's germline CDR1 is MNHEY and CDR2 SVGAGI. Trimming removed 2 bases from V and 3 bases from J, with 4 bases in between. In nucleotides, the CDR3 is TGTGCCAGCAGTTACGAGTACTATGGCTACACCTTC. Translating gives CASSYEYYGYTF.

The J gene is TRBJ2-5, the V gene TRBV11-3; unclear D gene. Per germline, CDR1 SGHNT and CDR2 YENEEA. This CDR3 contains 14 residues. Trimming removed 0 bases from V and 4 bases from J, with 9 bases in between. CDR3: CASSLDPQIETQYF. DNA for the CDR3: TGTGCCAGCAGCTTAGATCCACAGATAGAGACCCAGTACTTC.

Only a few counts were recorded for this clone. Other DNA sequences from this sample encode an identical CDR3 as well. The chain recombines TRBV7-8 with TRBJ2-1; 9 nucleotides line up with TRBD2. This CDR3 is 14 amino acids long. V shed 5 bases and J 5 bases; nucleotides not matched to a gene: 4. The V gene's germline CDR1 is SGHVS and CDR2 FQNEAQ. CDR3 region: CASSPRLADNEQFF. As DNA, the CDR3 is TGTGCCAGCAGCCCACGACTAGCGGACAATGAGCAGTTCTTC.

This clone was seen a handful of times. The rearrangement joins TRBV7-2 to TRBJ2-7, with 9 bases identical to TRBD1. Germline values: CDR1 SGHTA, CDR2 FQGNSA. After removal of 5 bases from V and 6 bases from J, the junction contained 2 bases not matched to a gene. The CDR3 loop spans 12 amino acids. The CDR3 sequence: CASSPTGGEQYF. The CDR3 DNA is TGTGCCAGCAGCCCGACAGGGGGCGAGCAGTACTTC.

This chain connects TRBV5-1 to TRBJ2-3, with 10 positions matching TRBD1. The V gene's germline CDR1 is SGHRS and CDR2 YFSETQ. The CDR3 covers 15 residues. V dropped 0 bases and J dropped 4; count of bases not matched to a gene: 2. The chain's CDR3 is CASSLGQGAPDTQYF. As DNA, the CDR3 is TGCGCCAGCAGCTTGGGACAGGGGGCCCCAGATACGCAGTATTTT. Combining the CDR3 with reference TRBV5-1 and TRBJ2-3 gives the whole variable domain KAGVTQTPRYLIKTRGQQVTLSCSPISGHRSVSWYQQTPGQGLQFLFEYFSETQRNKGNFPGRFSGRQFSNSRSEMNVSTLELGDSALYLCASSLGQGAPDTQYFGPGTRLTVL.

This chain connects TRBV19 to TRBJ2-1, with 11 nucleotides matching TRBD2. The CDR3 is made up of 16 amino acids. Germline V gene data show CDR1 as LNHDA and CDR2 as SQIVND (reference sequence). The V and J ends lost 1 base and 13 bases, in that order; junction bases with no gene match: 12. The CDR3 loop is CASSIVKGGLAGGQFF. Written as DNA, the CDR3 is TGTGCCAGTAGTATAGTGAAGGGGGGGCTAGCGGGAGGACAGTTCTTC.